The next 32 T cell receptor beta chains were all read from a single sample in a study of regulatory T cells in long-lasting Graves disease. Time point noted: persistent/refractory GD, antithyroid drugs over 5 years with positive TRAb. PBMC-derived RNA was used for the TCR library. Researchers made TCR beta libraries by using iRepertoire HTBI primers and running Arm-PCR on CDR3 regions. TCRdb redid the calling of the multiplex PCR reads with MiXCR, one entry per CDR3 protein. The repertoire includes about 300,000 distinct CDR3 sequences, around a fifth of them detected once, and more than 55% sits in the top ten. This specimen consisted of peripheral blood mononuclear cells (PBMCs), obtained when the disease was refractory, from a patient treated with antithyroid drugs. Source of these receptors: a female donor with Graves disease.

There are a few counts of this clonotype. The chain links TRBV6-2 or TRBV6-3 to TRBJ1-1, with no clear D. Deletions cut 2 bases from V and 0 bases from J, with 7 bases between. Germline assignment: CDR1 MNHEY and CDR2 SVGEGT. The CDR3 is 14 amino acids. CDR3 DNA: TGTGCCAGCAGTTACAGGTTCATGAACACTGAAGCTTTCTTT. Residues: CASSYRFMNTEAFF.

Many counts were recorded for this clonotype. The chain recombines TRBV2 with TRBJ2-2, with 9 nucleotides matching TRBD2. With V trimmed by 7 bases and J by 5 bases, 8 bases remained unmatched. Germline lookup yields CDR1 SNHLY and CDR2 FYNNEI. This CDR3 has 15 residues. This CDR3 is CASTAGGPATGELFF. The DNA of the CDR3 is TGTGCCAGCACGGCGGGAGGGCCAGCTACCGGGGAGCTGTTTTTT. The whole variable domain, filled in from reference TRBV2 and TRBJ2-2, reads EPEVTQTPSHQVTQMGQEVILRCVPISNHLYFYWYRQILGQKVEFLVSFYNNEISEKSEIFDDQFSVERPDGSNFTLKIRSTKLEDSAMYFCASTAGGPATGELFFGEGSRLTVL.

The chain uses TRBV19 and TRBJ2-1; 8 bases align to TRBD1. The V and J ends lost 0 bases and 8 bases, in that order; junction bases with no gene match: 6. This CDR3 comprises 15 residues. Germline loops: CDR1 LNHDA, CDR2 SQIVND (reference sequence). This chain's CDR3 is CASSIDDRGNDEQFF. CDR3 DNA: TGTGCCAGTAGTATAGACGACAGGGGCAACGATGAGCAGTTCTTC.

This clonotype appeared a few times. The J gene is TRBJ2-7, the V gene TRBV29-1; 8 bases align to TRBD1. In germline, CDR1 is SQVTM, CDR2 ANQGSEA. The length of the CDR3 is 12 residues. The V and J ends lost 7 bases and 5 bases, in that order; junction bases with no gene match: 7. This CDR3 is CSGGTGPHEQYF. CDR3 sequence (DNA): TGCAGCGGGGGGACAGGTCCCCACGAGCAGTACTTC.

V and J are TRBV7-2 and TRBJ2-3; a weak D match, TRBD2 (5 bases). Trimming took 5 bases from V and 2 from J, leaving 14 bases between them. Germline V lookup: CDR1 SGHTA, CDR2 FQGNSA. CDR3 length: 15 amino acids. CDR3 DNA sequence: TGTGCCAGCAGCAATACTGGACTTTACACAGATACGCAGTATTTT. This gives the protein CASSNTGLYTDTQYF.

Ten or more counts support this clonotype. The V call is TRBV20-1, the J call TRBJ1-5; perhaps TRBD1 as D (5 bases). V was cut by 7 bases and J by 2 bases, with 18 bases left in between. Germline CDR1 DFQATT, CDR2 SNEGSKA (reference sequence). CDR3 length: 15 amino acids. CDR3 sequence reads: CSERGGEKCNQPQHF. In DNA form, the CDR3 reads TGCAGTGAAAGAGGAGGGGAAAAGTGCAATCAGCCCCAGCATTTT.

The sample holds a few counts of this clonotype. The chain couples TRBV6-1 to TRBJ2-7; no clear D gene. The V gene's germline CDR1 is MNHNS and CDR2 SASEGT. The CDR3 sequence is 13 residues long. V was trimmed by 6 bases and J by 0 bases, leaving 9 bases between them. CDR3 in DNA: TGTGCCAGCAGGGACGGTCCCTCCTACGAGCAGTACTTC. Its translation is CASRDGPSYEQYF.

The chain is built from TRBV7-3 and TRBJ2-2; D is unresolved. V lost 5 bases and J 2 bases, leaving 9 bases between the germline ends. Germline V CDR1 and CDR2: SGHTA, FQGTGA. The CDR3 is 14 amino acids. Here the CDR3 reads CASSPQLNTGELFF. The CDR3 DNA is TGTGCCAGCAGCCCGCAACTCAACACCGGGGAGCTGTTTTTT.

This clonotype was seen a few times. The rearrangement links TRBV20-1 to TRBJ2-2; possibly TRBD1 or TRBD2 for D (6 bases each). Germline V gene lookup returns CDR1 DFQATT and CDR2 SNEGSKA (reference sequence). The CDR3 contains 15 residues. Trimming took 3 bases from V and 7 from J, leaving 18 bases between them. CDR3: CSASDSGAGDGELFF. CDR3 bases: TGCAGTGCTAGCGATTCGGGGGCCGGGGACGGGGAGCTGTTTTTT.

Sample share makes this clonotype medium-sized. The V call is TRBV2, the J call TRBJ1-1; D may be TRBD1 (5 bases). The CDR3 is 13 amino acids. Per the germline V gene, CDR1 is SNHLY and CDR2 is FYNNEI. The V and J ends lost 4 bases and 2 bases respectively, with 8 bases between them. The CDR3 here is CASSGDDNTEAFF. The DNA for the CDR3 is TGTGCCAGCAGTGGGGACGATAACACTGAAGCTTTCTTT.

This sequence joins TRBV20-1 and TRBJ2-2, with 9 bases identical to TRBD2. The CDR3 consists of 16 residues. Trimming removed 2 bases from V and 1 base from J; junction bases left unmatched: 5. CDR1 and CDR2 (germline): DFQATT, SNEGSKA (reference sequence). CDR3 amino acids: CSARNSSGMNTGELFF. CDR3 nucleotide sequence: TGCAGTGCTAGAAATTCTAGCGGGATGAACACCGGGGAGCTGTTTTTT.

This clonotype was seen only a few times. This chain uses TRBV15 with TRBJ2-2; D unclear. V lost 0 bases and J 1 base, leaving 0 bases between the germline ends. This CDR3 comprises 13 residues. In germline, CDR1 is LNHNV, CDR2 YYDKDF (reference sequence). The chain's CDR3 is CATSRENTGELFF. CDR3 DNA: TGTGCCACCAGCAGAGAGAACACCGGGGAGCTGTTTTTT.

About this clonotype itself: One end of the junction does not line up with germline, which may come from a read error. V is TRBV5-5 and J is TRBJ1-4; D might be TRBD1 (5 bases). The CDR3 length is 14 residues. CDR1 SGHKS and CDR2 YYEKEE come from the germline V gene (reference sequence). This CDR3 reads CACSRDGHNEKLFF. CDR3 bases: TGTGCCTGCAGCCGGGACGGGCACAATGAAAAACTGTTTTTT. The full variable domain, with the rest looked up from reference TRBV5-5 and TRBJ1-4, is DAGVTQSPTHLIKTRGQQVTLRCSPISGHKSVSWYQQVLGQGPQFIFQYYEKEERGRGNFPDRFSARQFPNYSSELNVNALLLGDSALYLCACSRDGHNEKLFFGSGTQLSVL.

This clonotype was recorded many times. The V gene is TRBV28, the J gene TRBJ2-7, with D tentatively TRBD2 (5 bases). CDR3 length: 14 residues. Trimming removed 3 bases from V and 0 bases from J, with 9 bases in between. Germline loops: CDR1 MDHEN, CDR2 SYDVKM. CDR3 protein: CASSFEGYSYEQYF. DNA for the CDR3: TGTGCCAGCAGTTTCGAGGGTTACTCCTACGAGCAGTACTTC.

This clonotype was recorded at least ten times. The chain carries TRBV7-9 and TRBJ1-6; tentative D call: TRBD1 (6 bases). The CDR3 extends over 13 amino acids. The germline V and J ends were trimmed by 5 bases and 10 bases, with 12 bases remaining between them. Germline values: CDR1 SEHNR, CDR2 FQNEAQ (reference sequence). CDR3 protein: CASSIEGGSPLHF. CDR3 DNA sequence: TGTGCCAGCAGCATAGAAGGGGGATCACCCCTCCACTTT. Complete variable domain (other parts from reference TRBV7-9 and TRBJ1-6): DTGVSQNPRHKITKRGQNVTFRCDPISEHNRLYWYRQTLGQGPEFLTYFQNEAQLEKSRLLSDRFSAERPKGSFSTLEIQRTEQGDSAMYLCASSIEGGSPLHFGNGTRLTVT.

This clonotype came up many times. CDR3 amino acids: CASSSQVVIGGYEQYF. CDR3 DNA sequence: TGTGCCAGCAGTTCCCAAGTCGTCATCGGGGGCTACGAGCAGTACTTC. The V gene is TRBV12-3 or TRBV12-4, the J gene TRBJ2-7; D may be TRBD2 (6 bases). The ends were cut back, 4 bases at V and 3 bases at J, with 19 bases in the middle. CDR3 length: 16 residues.

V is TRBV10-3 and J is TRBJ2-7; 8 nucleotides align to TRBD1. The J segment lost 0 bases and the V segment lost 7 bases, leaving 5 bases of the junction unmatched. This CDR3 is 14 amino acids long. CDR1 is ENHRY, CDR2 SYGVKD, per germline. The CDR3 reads CAITQGAPSYEQYF. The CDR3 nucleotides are TGTGCCATCACCCAGGGGGCCCCCTCCTACGAGCAGTACTTC.

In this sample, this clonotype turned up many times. Here the CDR3 DNA reads TGTGCCAGCAGCAAACCCGGACTAGCGGGACAAGAGACCCAGTACTTC. Amino acid sequence: CASSKPGLAGQETQYF. V gene TRBV28 combines with J gene TRBJ2-5; 12 bases map to TRBD2. Germline CDR1 is MDHEN and CDR2 is SYDVKM. The CDR3 covers 16 residues. V lost 6 bases to trimming and J lost 2 bases; unmatched junction nucleotides: 7.

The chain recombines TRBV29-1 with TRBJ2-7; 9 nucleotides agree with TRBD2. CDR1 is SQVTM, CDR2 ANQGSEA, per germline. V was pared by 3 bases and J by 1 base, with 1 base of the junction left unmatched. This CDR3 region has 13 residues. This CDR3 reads CSVDAGGSYEQYF. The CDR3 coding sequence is TGCAGCGTTGACGCGGGGGGGTCCTACGAGCAGTACTTC.

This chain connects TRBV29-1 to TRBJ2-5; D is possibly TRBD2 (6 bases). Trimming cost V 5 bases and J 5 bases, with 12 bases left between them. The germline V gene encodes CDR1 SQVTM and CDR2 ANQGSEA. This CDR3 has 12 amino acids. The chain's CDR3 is CSVHGGDETQYF. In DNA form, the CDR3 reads TGCAGCGTTCACGGCGGGGATGAGACCCAGTACTTC.

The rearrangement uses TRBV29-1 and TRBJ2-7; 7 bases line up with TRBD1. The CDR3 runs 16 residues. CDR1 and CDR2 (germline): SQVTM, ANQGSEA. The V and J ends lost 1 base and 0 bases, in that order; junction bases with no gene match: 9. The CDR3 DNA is TGCAGCGTTGAAGTGGTTGAGGGGGCTGACTCCTACGAGCAGTACTTC. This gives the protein CSVEVVEGADSYEQYF.

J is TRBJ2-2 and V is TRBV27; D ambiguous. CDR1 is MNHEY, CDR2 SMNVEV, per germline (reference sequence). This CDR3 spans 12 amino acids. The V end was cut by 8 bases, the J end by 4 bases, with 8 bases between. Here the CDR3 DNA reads TGTGCCAGCTCTATTCGCACCGGGGAGCTGTTTTTT. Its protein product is CASSIRTGELFF.

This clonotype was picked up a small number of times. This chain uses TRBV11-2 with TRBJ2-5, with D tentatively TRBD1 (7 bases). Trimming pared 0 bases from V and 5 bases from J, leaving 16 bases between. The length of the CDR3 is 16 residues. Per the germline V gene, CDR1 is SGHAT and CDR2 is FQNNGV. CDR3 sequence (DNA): TGTGCCAGCAGCTTAGATCGGGGGACAGCTGGGGAGACCCAGTACTTC. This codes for CASSLDRGTAGETQYF.

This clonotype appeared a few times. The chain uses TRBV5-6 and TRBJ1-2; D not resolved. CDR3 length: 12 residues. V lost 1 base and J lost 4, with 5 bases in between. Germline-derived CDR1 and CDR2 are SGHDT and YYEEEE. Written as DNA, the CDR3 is TGTGCCAGCAGCTTGCGAGCCTATGGCTACACCTTC. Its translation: CASSLRAYGYTF.

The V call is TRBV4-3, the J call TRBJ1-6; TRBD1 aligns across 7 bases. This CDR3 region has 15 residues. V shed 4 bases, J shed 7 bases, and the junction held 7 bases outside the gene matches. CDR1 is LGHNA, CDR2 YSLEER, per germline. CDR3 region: CASSPIDRENSPLHF. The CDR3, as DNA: TGCGCCAGCAGCCCAATAGACAGGGAGAATTCACCCCTCCACTTT.

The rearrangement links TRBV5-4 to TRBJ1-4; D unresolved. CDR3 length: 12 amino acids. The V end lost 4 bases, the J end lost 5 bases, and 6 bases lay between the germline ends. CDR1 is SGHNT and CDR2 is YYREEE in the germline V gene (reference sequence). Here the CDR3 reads CASSLPNEKLFF. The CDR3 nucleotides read TGTGCCAGCAGCCTGCCCAATGAAAAACTGTTTTTT.

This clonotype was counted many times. CDR3 amino acids: CASSLRTPPRQTF. For the CDR3, the DNA is TGTGCCAGCAGTTTGCGAACACCCCCGAGGCAAACCTTC. This chain uses TRBV28 with TRBJ1-2, with no clear D. In germline, CDR1 is MDHEN, CDR2 SYDVKM. Trimming shortened V by 3 bases and J by 14 bases, and 19 bases separated the two germline ends. The CDR3 runs 13 residues.

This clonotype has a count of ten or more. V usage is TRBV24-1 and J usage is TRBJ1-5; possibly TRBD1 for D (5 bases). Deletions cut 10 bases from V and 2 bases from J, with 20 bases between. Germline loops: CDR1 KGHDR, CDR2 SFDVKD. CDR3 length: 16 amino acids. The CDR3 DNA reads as TGTGCCACTACCGGGATCAGGGAGGGACGCAATCAGCCCCAGCATTTT. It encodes CATTGIREGRNQPQHF.

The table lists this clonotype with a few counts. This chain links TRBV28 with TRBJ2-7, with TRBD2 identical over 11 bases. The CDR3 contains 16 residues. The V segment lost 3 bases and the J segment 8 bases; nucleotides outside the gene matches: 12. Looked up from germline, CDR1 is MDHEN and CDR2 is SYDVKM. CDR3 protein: CASSLLPTSGSFQQYF. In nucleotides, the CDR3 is TGTGCCAGCAGTTTGCTCCCCACTAGCGGGAGTTTCCAGCAGTACTTC. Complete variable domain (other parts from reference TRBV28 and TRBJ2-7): DVKVTQSSRYLVKRTGEKVFLECVQDMDHENMFWYRQDPGLGLRLIYFSYDVKMKEKGDIPEGYSVSREKKERFSLILESASTNQTSMYLCASSLLPTSGSFQQYFGPGTRLTVT.

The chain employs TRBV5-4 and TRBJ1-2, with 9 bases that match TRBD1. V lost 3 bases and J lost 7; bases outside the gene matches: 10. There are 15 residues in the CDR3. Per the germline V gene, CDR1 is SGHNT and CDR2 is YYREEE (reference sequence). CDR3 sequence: CASSSKTTGGSGYTF. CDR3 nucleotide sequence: TGTGCCAGCAGCTCGAAGACAACAGGGGGCTCTGGCTACACCTTC.

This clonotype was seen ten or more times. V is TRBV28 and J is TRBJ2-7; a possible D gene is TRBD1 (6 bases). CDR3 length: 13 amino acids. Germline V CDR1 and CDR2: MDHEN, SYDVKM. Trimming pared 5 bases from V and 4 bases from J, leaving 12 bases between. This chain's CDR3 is CASSGNTGYEQYF. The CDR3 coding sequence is TGTGCCAGCAGTGGTAATACAGGGTACGAGCAGTACTTC. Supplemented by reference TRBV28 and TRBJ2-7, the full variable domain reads DVKVTQSSRYLVKRTGEKVFLECVQDMDHENMFWYRQDPGLGLRLIYFSYDVKMKEKGDIPEGYSVSREKKERFSLILESASTNQTSMYLCASSGNTGYEQYFGPGTRLTVT.

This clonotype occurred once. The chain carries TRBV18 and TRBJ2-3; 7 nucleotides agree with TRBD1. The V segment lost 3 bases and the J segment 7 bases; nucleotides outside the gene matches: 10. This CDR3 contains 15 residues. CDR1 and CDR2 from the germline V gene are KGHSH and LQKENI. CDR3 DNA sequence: TGTGCCAGCTCACCCACAGGGGCAAGTAAGAATACGCAGTATTTT. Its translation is CASSPTGASKNTQYF.